This TCR beta chain is from a study of cytomegalovirus exposure and HLA in healthy donors. In the PCR, 60 Vbeta and 13 Jbeta primers were used. Data came from immunoSEQ multiplex PCR; TCRdb stores just in-frame clones and leaves some out. The profile covers around 140,000 clones, with 80% appearing a single time and about 2.2% taken by the ten largest. The V and J ends lost 4 bases and 1 base respectively, with 11 bases between them. The CDR3 is 15 amino acids. Germline values: CDR1 SNHLY, CDR2 FYNNEI. The sequenced sample was PBMCs. This chain connects TRBV2 to TRBJ2-1; perhaps TRBD2 as D (5 bases). The receptor was derived from a man in his fifties or sixties in good health and CMV-seronegative. The CDR3 DNA is TGTGCCAGCAGTGTATTTGGGAGTTCCTACAATGAGCAGTTCTTC. It yields the protein CASSVFGSSYNEQFF.